This T cell receptor beta chain emerged from a study of radiotherapy plus CTLA-4 blockade in lung cancer. The CDR3 extends over 17 amino acids. Germline loops: CDR1 SNHLY, CDR2 FYNNEI. J lost 0 bases, V lost 4 bases, and 11 bases had no gene match. Profiled with immunoSEQ multiplex PCR; TCRdb holds only in-frame clones, not every one. The sample shows about 87,000 clones, more than 85% of them seen only once. The source material was peripheral blood, sampled from a patient treated with radiotherapy plus ipilimumab. The chain joins TRBV2 to TRBJ1-1; 7 nucleotides match TRBD1. The TCR was taken from a human donor with non-small cell lung cancer that progressed on radiotherapy plus ipilimumab. CDR3 DNA sequence: TGTGCCAGCAGTGCATTACAGGGGAGGGTGATGAACACTGAAGCTTTCTTT. Its protein is CASSALQGRVMNTEAFF.